The next 30 T cell receptor beta chains were all read from a single sample in a study of blood T cell repertoires in COVID-19. TCRdb's table, derived via immunoSEQ multiplex PCR, lists solely in-frame clones and lacks some. The sample yields 350,000 to 450,000 clones, about 85% seen once. Sequencing was done on a sample of peripheral blood. Receptors originate from a young woman with acute or convalescent COVID-19.

CDR3 loop: CASSYSTQGNTDTQYF. The CDR3 DNA is TGTGCCAGCAGTTACTCGACACAGGGAAACACAGATACGCAGTATTTT. The rearrangement joins TRBV6-5 to TRBJ2-3; possibly TRBD1 for D (6 bases). This CDR3 comprises 16 residues. V was clipped by 0 bases and J by 2 bases, with 12 bases between them. CDR1 and CDR2 (germline): MNHEY, SVGAGI.

The chain joins TRBV24-1 to TRBJ2-7, with 12 bases that match TRBD2. The germline V gene encodes CDR1 KGHDR and CDR2 SFDVKD. CDR3 length equals 15 residues. V was pared by 3 bases and J by 5 bases, with 4 bases of the junction left unmatched. Here the CDR3 reads CATSDPRTSGNEQYF. CDR3 sequence (DNA): TGTGCCACCAGTGATCCCCGGACTAGCGGGAACGAGCAGTACTTC.

A few counts support this clone. The chain joins TRBV19 to TRBJ1-6; unclear D gene. The CDR3 loop spans 14 amino acids. Germline V gene data show CDR1 as LNHDA and CDR2 as SQIVND (reference sequence). V was trimmed by 7 bases and J by 5 bases, leaving 12 bases between them. CDR3 in amino acids: CASKTSADNSPLHF. DNA for the CDR3: TGTGCCAGTAAAACTAGCGCGGATAATTCACCCCTCCACTTT.

This chain uses TRBV2 with TRBJ2-5; D is possibly TRBD2 (7 bases). This CDR3 is 15 amino acids long. In germline, CDR1 is SNHLY, CDR2 FYNNEI. Deletions cut 3 bases from V and 2 bases from J, with 13 bases between. CDR3 protein: CASSDRGGAQETQYF. The CDR3 DNA reads as TGTGCCAGCAGTGATAGAGGGGGGGCACAAGAGACCCAGTACTTC. Complete variable domain (other parts from reference TRBV2 and TRBJ2-5): EPEVTQTPSHQVTQMGQEVILRCVPISNHLYFYWYRQILGQKVEFLVSFYNNEISEKSEIFDDQFSVERPDGSNFTLKIRSTKLEDSAMYFCASSDRGGAQETQYFGPGTRLLVL.

The chain employs TRBV30 and TRBJ2-1; D is ambiguous. Trimming took 0 bases from V and 4 from J, leaving 7 bases between them. Germline V lookup: CDR1 GTSNPN, CDR2 SVGIG (reference sequence). The CDR3 is 13 residues long. The CDR3 bases are TGTGCCTGGAGTGTGCTGCAGTACAATGAGCAGTTCTTC. Its protein is CAWSVLQYNEQFF.

The rearrangement joins TRBV9 to TRBJ2-5; 8 nucleotides align to TRBD1. The junction had 7 bases not matched to a gene; V was cut back by 4 bases and J by 2 bases. CDR1 SGDLS and CDR2 YYNGEE come from the germline V gene. The CDR3 sequence is 15 residues long. CDR3 amino acids: CASSPQDRVQETQYF. The CDR3 DNA reads TGTGCCAGCAGCCCCCAGGACAGGGTTCAAGAGACCCAGTACTTC.

The rearrangement uses TRBV27 and TRBJ2-2, with 7 positions matching TRBD2. Germline values: CDR1 MNHEY, CDR2 SMNVEV (reference sequence). Trimming removed 7 bases from V and 3 bases from J; junction bases left unmatched: 11. There are 16 residues in the CDR3. The CDR3 region has the DNA TGTGCCAGCAACGCCCGTCGGGGGGTTCACACCGGGGAGCTGTTTTTT. Protein sequence: CASNARRGVHTGELFF.

CDR3 in amino acids: CASSRPGLRSGNTIYF. CDR3 in DNA: TGTGCCAGTAGCCGCCCGGGACTGCGCTCTGGAAACACCATATATTTT. The V and J genes are TRBV19 and TRBJ1-3; D is perhaps TRBD1 (5 bases). V was shortened by 6 bases and J by 0 bases, with 15 bases between the two germline ends. Per germline, CDR1 LNHDA and CDR2 SQIVND (reference sequence). The CDR3 covers 16 residues.

V is TRBV4-1 and J is TRBJ2-3, with 10 nucleotides matching TRBD2. With 0 bases clipped from V and 0 bases from J, the junction kept 0 bases outside the gene matches. This CDR3 region has 16 residues. Germline V gene lookup returns CDR1 MGHRA and CDR2 YSYEKL. CDR3 DNA sequence: TGCGCCAGCAGCCAAGAAGCGGGAGGGAGCACAGATACGCAGTATTTT. This gives the protein CASSQEAGGSTDTQYF.

V is TRBV19 and J is TRBJ2-1; no definite D call. The germline V gene has CDR1 LNHDA and CDR2 SQIVND (reference sequence). The CDR3 is made up of 13 amino acids. Trimming removed 2 bases from V and 5 bases from J, with 7 bases in between. CDR3 nucleotide sequence: TGTGCCAGTAGTATAATAGAGAACAATGAGCAGTTCTTC. The encoded protein is CASSIIENNEQFF.

V gene TRBV28 combines with J gene TRBJ1-5; 11 nucleotides agree with TRBD1. The CDR3 covers 16 residues. Germline CDR1 is MDHEN and CDR2 is SYDVKM. Trimming removed 5 bases from V and 4 bases from J; junction bases left unmatched: 7. The CDR3 DNA sequence: TGTGCCAGCAGTCGACCTGGGACAGGGGGAAATCAGCCCCAGCATTTT. Amino acid sequence: CASSRPGTGGNQPQHF. The complete variable domain, with remaining parts taken from reference TRBV28 and TRBJ1-5, reads DVKVTQSSRYLVKRTGEKVFLECVQDMDHENMFWYRQDPGLGLRLIYFSYDVKMKEKGDIPEGYSVSREKKERFSLILESASTNQTSMYLCASSRPGTGGNQPQHFGDGTRLSIL.

This clone was counted only a few times. The V gene is TRBV2, the J gene TRBJ2-3; no reliable D call. V was pared by 6 bases and J by 2 bases, with 18 bases between. Germline lookup yields CDR1 SNHLY and CDR2 FYNNEI. The CDR3 consists of 16 residues. CDR3 nucleotides: TGTGCCAGCAGGAATTCCCTTACTCAGGTCACAGATACGCAGTATTTT. This sequence encodes CASRNSLTQVTDTQYF.

The V call is TRBV7-9, the J call TRBJ2-3; D perhaps matches TRBD2 (5 bases). Germline V gene lookup returns CDR1 SEHNR and CDR2 FQNEAQ (reference sequence). V gave up 4 bases and J gave up 2 bases, with 13 bases separating them. This CDR3 has 15 amino acids. DNA of the CDR3: TGTGCCAGCAGCTCTCGGACTGGACCCACAGATACGCAGTATTTT. Translated: CASSSRTGPTDTQYF.

The CDR3 loop reads CASSPGQGHEKLFF. The CDR3, as DNA: TGTGCCAGCAGCCCCGGACAGGGACACGAAAAACTGTTTTTT. V is TRBV7-3 and J is TRBJ1-4; 8 bases are shared with TRBD1. CDR3 length: 14 amino acids. Germline values: CDR1 SGHTA, CDR2 FQGTGA. After removal of 5 bases from V and 8 bases from J, the junction contained 7 bases not matched to a gene.

The chain carries TRBV9 and TRBJ2-2; 8 positions agree with TRBD1. The CDR3 consists of 13 residues. V lost 3 bases to trimming and J lost 6 bases; unmatched junction nucleotides: 1. Germline assignment: CDR1 SGDLS and CDR2 YYNGEE. This CDR3 reads CASSEDRAGELFF. Here the CDR3 DNA reads TGTGCCAGCAGCGAGGACAGGGCCGGGGAGCTGTTTTTT.

This chain uses TRBV3-1 (or the pseudogene TRBV3-2) with TRBJ1-4; D gene unclear. The CDR3 is 16 amino acids. Trimming left V 0 bases short and J 0 bases short, with 8 bases between. The V gene's germline CDR1 is LGHDT and CDR2 YNNKEL (reference sequence). DNA of the CDR3: TGTGCCAGCAGCCAAGATGGCGGAACAACTAATGAAAAACTGTTTTTT. It yields the protein CASSQDGGTTNEKLFF.

The V call is TRBV6-5, the J call TRBJ1-3, with D hard to call. The germline V and J ends were trimmed by 0 bases and 0 bases, with 9 bases remaining between them. Per germline, CDR1 MNHEY and CDR2 SVGAGI. The CDR3 totals 16 residues. CDR3 nucleotide sequence: TGTGCCAGCAGTTACTCGAGAACCCGCTCTGGAAACACCATATATTTT. Translated: CASSYSRTRSGNTIYF.

This chain links TRBV2 with TRBJ1-2, with no clear D. CDR3 length: 13 amino acids. The V and J ends lost 8 bases and 2 bases respectively, with 12 bases between them. CDR1 is SNHLY and CDR2 is FYNNEI in the germline V gene. The CDR3 region is CASQNPGNYGYTF. The CDR3 DNA follows: TGTGCCAGCCAAAATCCGGGGAACTATGGCTACACCTTC.

This clone was counted a few times. The chain couples TRBV28 to TRBJ1-5; the D gene is possibly TRBD1 (6 bases). The CDR3 totals 13 residues. V lost 7 bases, J lost 9 bases, and 16 bases lay in between. Germline CDR1 is MDHEN and CDR2 is SYDVKM. CDR3 amino acids: CASTQGPSRPQHF. CDR3 bases: TGTGCCAGCACCCAGGGGCCGTCGCGGCCCCAGCATTTT.

This clone was observed a few times. This chain links TRBV6-5 with TRBJ2-7, with no clear D. CDR1 MNHEY and CDR2 SVGAGI come from the germline V gene. This CDR3 has 11 amino acids. With 8 bases removed from V and 4 bases from J, the gap between germline ends came to 9 bases. Here the CDR3 reads CASGPPYEQYF. The CDR3, as DNA: TGTGCCAGCGGCCCTCCGTACGAGCAGTACTTC.

This clone came up once. The V and J genes are TRBV2 and TRBJ2-1; possible D gene TRBD1, 5 bases. The germline gives CDR1 SNHLY, CDR2 FYNNEI. The CDR3 contains 11 residues. The V gene lost 3 bases and the J gene lost 15 bases, with 12 bases spanning the gap. CDR3: CASSEGLIPFF. The CDR3 nucleotides read TGTGCCAGCAGTGAGGGGCTAATCCCGTTCTTC.

CDR3 bases: TGTGCCAGCAGCGTAGATGGGCAGATGAACACTGAAGCTTTCTTT. This gives the protein CASSVDGQMNTEAFF. J is TRBJ1-1 and V is TRBV9; no firm D call. The length of the CDR3 is 15 residues. Deletions cut 0 bases from V and 0 bases from J, with 9 bases between. Germline-derived CDR1 and CDR2 are SGDLS and YYNGEE.

J is TRBJ1-3 and V is TRBV28; D is unresolved. This CDR3 is 12 amino acids long. Germline CDR1 MDHEN, CDR2 SYDVKM. V lost 4 bases to trimming and J lost 5 bases, with 6 bases between them. The CDR3 DNA reads as TGTGCCAGCAGTTCGGGGAGAAACACCATATATTTT. It yields the protein CASSSGRNTIYF. Looking up the rest from reference TRBV28 and TRBJ1-3 gives the full variable domain: DVKVTQSSRYLVKRTGEKVFLECVQDMDHENMFWYRQDPGLGLRLIYFSYDVKMKEKGDIPEGYSVSREKKERFSLILESASTNQTSMYLCASSSGRNTIYFGEGSWLTVV.

In nucleotides, the CDR3 is TGTGCCAGCAGCCCGAGGGGACTAGCGGGAACCTACGAGCAGTACTTC. Its translation: CASSPRGLAGTYEQYF. The chain joins TRBV7-9 to TRBJ2-7; TRBD2 aligns across 13 bases. Looked up from germline, CDR1 is SEHNR and CDR2 is FQNEAQ (reference sequence). V lost 5 bases, J lost 2 bases, and 6 bases stayed unmatched. This CDR3 is 16 amino acids long.

The chain is built from TRBV7-9 and TRBJ2-7; tentatively, D is TRBD1 (5 bases). With 2 bases removed from V and 2 bases from J, the gap between germline ends came to 7 bases. The CDR3 covers 13 residues. Looked up from germline, CDR1 is SEHNR and CDR2 is FQNEAQ (reference sequence). CDR3 sequence reads: CASSLTGPYEQYF. Written as DNA, the CDR3 is TGTGCCAGCAGCTTAACAGGTCCCTACGAGCAGTACTTC. The variable domain in full, completed from reference TRBV7-9 and TRBJ2-7, reads DTGVSQNPRHKITKRGQNVTFRCDPISEHNRLYWYRQTLGQGPEFLTYFQNEAQLEKSRLLSDRFSAERPKGSFSTLEIQRTEQGDSAMYLCASSLTGPYEQYFGPGTRLTVT.

V and J are TRBV5-6 and TRBJ1-1; D is possibly TRBD1 (5 bases). Germline V gene data show CDR1 as SGHDT and CDR2 as YYEEEE. CDR3 length: 15 residues. The V end was cut by 1 base, the J end by 1 base, with 11 bases between. The CDR3 DNA reads TGTGCCAGCAGCTTGTGGGGCGCAGGGAACACTGAAGCTTTCTTT. Its protein is CASSLWGAGNTEAFF. Using reference TRBV5-6 and TRBJ1-1 for the parts outside the CDR3, the full variable domain is DAGVTQSPTHLIKTRGQQVTLRCSPKSGHDTVSWYQQALGQGPQFIFQYYEEEERQRGNFPDRFSGHQFPNYSSELNVNALLLGDSALYLCASSLWGAGNTEAFFGQGTRLTVV.

The J gene is TRBJ2-5, the V gene TRBV7-9, with 7 bases lining up with TRBD1. The germline V gene has CDR1 SEHNR and CDR2 FQNEAQ (reference sequence). Trimming removed 5 bases from V and 1 base from J; junction bases left unmatched: 7. This CDR3 contains 15 residues. The CDR3 DNA is TGTGCCAGCAGCCGACAGGGTTCCCGCCAAGAGACCCAGTACTTC. Protein sequence: CASSRQGSRQETQYF.

The CDR3 loop reads CASSLAKYGYTF. The CDR3 coding sequence is TGTGCCAGCAGTTTGGCCAAGTATGGCTACACCTTC. The chain has TRBV28 and TRBJ1-2, with unresolved D. This CDR3 contains 12 residues. Per germline, CDR1 MDHEN and CDR2 SYDVKM. Trimming stripped 3 bases from V and 5 bases from J, with 7 bases between.

The rearrangement joins TRBV6-5 to TRBJ2-5; the match to TRBD1 covers 7 bases. Trimming removed 7 bases from V and 3 bases from J; junction bases left unmatched: 5. Looked up from germline, CDR1 is MNHEY and CDR2 is SVGAGI. The CDR3 contains 13 residues. The CDR3 sequence is CASTRDREETQYF. The DNA for the CDR3 is TGTGCCAGCACCCGAGACAGGGAAGAGACCCAGTACTTC.

This chain joins TRBV2 and TRBJ2-3; TRBD1 matches at 9 bases. The germline CDR1 and CDR2 sequences are SNHLY and FYNNEI. Losses at the gene ends were 7 bases for V and 4 bases for J; bases not matched to a gene: 15. This CDR3 region has 17 residues. The CDR3: CASNPPAGTGFPDTQYF. The CDR3 nucleotides read TGTGCCAGCAACCCCCCGGCTGGGACAGGGTTTCCAGATACGCAGTATTTT. Using reference TRBV2 and TRBJ2-3 for the parts outside the CDR3, the full variable domain is EPEVTQTPSHQVTQMGQEVILRCVPISNHLYFYWYRQILGQKVEFLVSFYNNEISEKSEIFDDQFSVERPDGSNFTLKIRSTKLEDSAMYFCASNPPAGTGFPDTQYFGPGTRLTVL.